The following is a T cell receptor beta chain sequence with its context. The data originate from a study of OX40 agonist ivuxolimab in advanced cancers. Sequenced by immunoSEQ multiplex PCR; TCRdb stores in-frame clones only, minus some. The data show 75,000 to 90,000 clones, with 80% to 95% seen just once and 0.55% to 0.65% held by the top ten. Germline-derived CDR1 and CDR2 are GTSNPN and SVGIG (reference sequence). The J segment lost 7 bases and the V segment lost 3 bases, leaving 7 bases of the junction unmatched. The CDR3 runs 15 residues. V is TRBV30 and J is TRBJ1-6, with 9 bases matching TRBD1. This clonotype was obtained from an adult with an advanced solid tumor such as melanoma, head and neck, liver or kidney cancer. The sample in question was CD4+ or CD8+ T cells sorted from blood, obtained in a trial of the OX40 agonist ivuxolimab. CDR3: CAWSAQGTGNSPLHF. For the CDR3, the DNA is TGTGCCTGGAGCGCCCAAGGGACAGGGAATTCACCCCTCCACTTT.